A selection of T cell receptor beta chains follows, all from one sample in a study of human T cells and chemical hapten exposure. TCRdb re-called the RACE reads with MiXCR, one entry per CDR3 protein. Of tens of thousands of distinct CDR3 sequences listed, 9.9% are singletons. The sequenced sample was whole blood, obtained in connection with sensitization to the hapten diphenylcyclopropenone (DPC). The receptors stem from a woman between 35 and 50 years old with alopecia areata. Some clones in this sample may be carry-over from other donors' samples. The CDR3 runs from the conserved cysteine through the conserved F or W. A D gene is named only where the DNA matches it firmly. Clone size is given for some rows only: seen once, a few or many times, or a class if the clone is expanded.

V	J	size	D	CDR3	DNA
TRBV15	TRBJ1-5	many	NA	CATSRGGGGQPQHF	TGTGCCACCAGCAGAGGAGGGGGTGGCCAGCCCCAGCATTTT
TRBV19	TRBJ1-4	many	TRBD1	CASSRGTGDEKLFF	TGTGCCAGTAGTCGTGGAACAGGGGACGAAAAACTGTTTTTT
TRBV7-8	TRBJ2-7	few	NA	CASSPPGVGSHYEQYF	TGTGCCAGCAGCCCCCCAGGGGTAGGTTCCCACTACGAGCAGTACTTC
TRBV25-1	TRBJ1-6	few	TRBD1	CASSELGQGAGRSPLHF	TGTGCCAGCAGTGAATTAGGCCAGGGGGCAGGGCGATCACCCCTCCACTTT
TRBV18	TRBJ1-2	many	NA	CASSPGRRNYGYTF	TGTGCCAGCTCACCGGGACGGAGAAACTATGGCTACACCTTC
TRBV20-1	TRBJ1-1	many	NA	CSASKADTEAFF	TGCAGTGCTAGTAAGGCCGACACTGAAGCTTTCTTT
TRBV15	TRBJ1-1	few	NA	CATSSTTFEAFF	TGTGCCACCAGCTCAACCACCTTTGAAGCTTTCTTT
TRBV6-1	TRBJ1-5	many	TRBD1	CASRKNRQGGQPQHF	TGTGCCAGCAGGAAGAACCGACAGGGTGGTCAGCCCCAGCATTTT
TRBV20-1	TRBJ2-1	few	TRBD2	CSARISSGGPYNEQFF	TGCAGTGCTAGGATTTCTAGCGGGGGACCTTACAATGAGCAGTTCTTC
TRBV7-6	TRBJ1-1	NA	TRBD1	CASSLAGQDEAFF	TGTGCCAGCAGCTTAGCAGGACAGGATGAAGCTTTCTTT
TRBV9	TRBJ2-1	NA	NA	CASSVATGRVRLNEQFF	TGTGCCAGCAGCGTAGCTACGGGCAGGGTAAGATTAAATGAGCAGTTCTTC
TRBV18	TRBJ2-5	once	NA	CASSSGLFPETQYF	TGTGCCAGCTCTTCCGGCCTTTTCCCCGAGACCCAGTACTTC
TRBV20-1	TRBJ2-3	NA	TRBD2	CSARASGGLTDTQYF	TGCAGTGCTAGAGCTAGCGGGGGCCTCACAGATACGCAGTATTTT
TRBV6-2/TRBV6-3	TRBJ2-7	many	NA	CASSTGSYEQYF	TGTGCCAGCAGTACCGGCTCCTACGAGCAGTACTTC
TRBV13	TRBJ2-5	NA	TRBD2	CASSFIAGGEGETQYF	TGTGCCAGCAGCTTCATAGCGGGGGGAGAAGGAGAGACCCAGTACTTC
TRBV28	TRBJ2-7	many	NA	CASSPLVYEQYF	TGTGCCAGCAGTCCCCTCGTCTACGAGCAGTACTTC
TRBV27	TRBJ2-7	many	NA	CASSPWTAGDEQYF	TGTGCCAGCAGTCCTTGGACCGCTGGGGACGAGCAGTACTTC
TRBV4-2	TRBJ2-7	few	NA	CASSQATGDRDWVEQYF	TGTGCCAGCAGCCAGGCTACGGGAGACAGGGATTGGGTCGAGCAGTACTTC
TRBV20-1	TRBJ2-1	NA	TRBD2	CSAPTSAYNEQFF	TGCAGTGCTCCGACTAGCGCGTACAATGAGCAGTTCTTC
TRBV6-1	TRBJ2-7	NA	TRBD1	CASSLGTGGVNEQYF	TGTGCCAGCAGTTTAGGGACAGGGGGCGTCAACGAGCAGTACTTC
TRBV27	TRBJ2-3	many	NA	CASSCPRKQYF	TGTGCCAGCAGTTGCCCTAGAAAGCAGTATTTT
TRBV7-3	TRBJ2-7	many	TRBD1	CASSPGGFEQYF	TGTGCCAGCAGCCCAGGGGGCTTCGAGCAGTACTTC
TRBV28	TRBJ2-3	NA	TRBD1	CASSLWGRGTDTQYF	TGTGCCAGCAGTTTATGGGGCAGGGGGACAGATACGCAGTATTTT
TRBV6-2/TRBV6-3	TRBJ2-7	few	TRBD1	CASRPDRGSSYEQYF	TGTGCCAGCAGACCCGACAGGGGCAGCTCCTACGAGCAGTACTTC
TRBV25-1	TRBJ1-5	NA	TRBD1	CASSELTGFQPQHF	TGTGCCAGCAGTGAATTGACAGGGTTTCAGCCCCAGCATTTT
TRBV4-1	TRBJ2-3	NA	NA	CASSPSGSDTQYF	TGCGCCAGCAGCCCATCAGGCTCTGATACGCAGTATTTT
TRBV6-2/TRBV6-3	TRBJ1-6	NA	NA	CASSQGSYSPLHF	TGTGCCAGCAGTCAAGGGAGTTATTCACCCCTCCACTTT
TRBV7-6	TRBJ1-2	few	NA	CASSLGWDRTNGYTF	TGTGCCAGCAGCCTAGGATGGGACCGGACGAATGGCTACACCTTC
TRBV7-2	TRBJ1-4	NA	NA	CASSLALGNEKLFF	TGTGCCAGCAGCTTAGCGCTCGGAAATGAAAAACTGTTTTTT
TRBV9	TRBJ2-3	few	NA	CASSGTADTDTQYF	TGTGCCAGCAGCGGGACGGCAGACACAGATACGCAGTATTTT
TRBV7-8	TRBJ1-1	few	NA	CASSLARESMNTEAFF	TGTGCCAGCAGCTTAGCGAGGGAGTCAATGAACACTGAAGCTTTCTTT
TRBV29-1	TRBJ2-1	NA	NA	CSVEEPGHGNEQFF	TGCAGCGTTGAAGAGCCCGGACACGGCAATGAGCAGTTCTTC
TRBV7-9	TRBJ2-5	few	NA	CASSGPGGQETQYF	TGTGCCAGCAGCGGGCCTGGGGGCCAAGAGACCCAGTACTTC
TRBV20-1	TRBJ2-7	NA	TRBD2	CSARTGGPKEEQYF	TGCAGTGCGCGTACGGGGGGGCCAAAGGAGGAGCAGTACTTC
TRBV7-9	TRBJ2-1	many	TRBD2	CASSLVGLAGNNEQFF	TGTGCCAGCAGCTTAGTAGGATTAGCGGGAAACAATGAGCAGTTCTTC
TRBV6-9	TRBJ2-3	few	NA	CASSPRAAPQYF	TGTGCCAGCTCCCCCCGGGCCGCGCCGCAGTATTTT
TRBV2	TRBJ2-5	few	NA	CASSESGGLEETQYF	TGTGCCAGCAGTGAATCGGGGGGCCTCGAAGAGACCCAGTACTTC